The 11 T cell receptor beta chains presented below share a single source sample, sequenced in a study of cytomegalovirus exposure and HLA in healthy donors. PCR involved 60 Vbeta and 13 Jbeta primers. TCRdb's table, derived via immunoSEQ multiplex PCR, lists solely in-frame clones and lacks some. Of fewer than 200,000 clones listed, approximately 80% are singletons. Sequenced material: PBMCs. These receptors all stem from a woman younger than 30 in good health and CMV-seronegative.

The chain uses TRBV6-5 and TRBJ1-2; TRBD1 is a possible D gene (6 bases). The CDR3 has 15 amino acids. From germline, CDR1 is MNHEY and CDR2 SVGAGI. Deletions cut 6 bases from V and 4 bases from J, with 18 bases between. The CDR3 protein is CASRKEGGWIYGYTF. As DNA, the CDR3 is TGTGCCAGCAGAAAGGAAGGGGGATGGATCTATGGCTACACCTTC.

V is TRBV19 and J is TRBJ2-7; tentative D call: TRBD1 (5 bases). This CDR3 contains 14 residues. Germline CDR1 LNHDA, CDR2 SQIVND (reference sequence). With 3 bases removed from V and 4 bases from J, the gap between germline ends came to 13 bases. CDR3 bases: TGTGCCAGTAGTATGGGGCGACAAAATTACGAGCAGTACTTC. It yields the protein CASSMGRQNYEQYF.

This clone came up a few times. The gene calls are TRBV2 and TRBJ1-2; 7 bases are shared with TRBD1. Germline lookup yields CDR1 SNHLY and CDR2 FYNNEI. The V segment lost 5 bases and the J segment 7 bases; nucleotides outside the gene matches: 4. This CDR3 comprises 12 residues. CDR3 bases: TGTGCCAGCAGTTCTCACAGGGGTGGCTACACCTTC. Protein sequence: CASSSHRGGYTF.

This rearrangement joins TRBV15 to TRBJ2-5, with 8 bases aligning to TRBD2. The DNA matches TRBJ2-7 better at its end, which makes the J call doubtful. Germline V CDR1 and CDR2: LNHNV, YYDKDF (reference sequence). The CDR3 totals 15 residues. The DNA of the CDR3 is TGTGCCACCAGCAGCTCCTCAGCGGGAGAATACGAGCAGTACTTC. Translated: CATSSSSAGEYEQYF.

This clone appeared once. This rearrangement joins TRBV4-1 to TRBJ1-5; D unclear. The CDR3 consists of 16 residues. The germline CDR1 and CDR2 sequences are MGHRA and YSYEKL. V lost 3 bases, J lost 1 base, and 13 bases lay in between. Here the CDR3 reads CASSQVQELSNQPQHF. The CDR3 coding sequence is TGCGCCAGCAGCCAGGTGCAGGAATTGAGCAATCAGCCCCAGCATTTT.

This clone appeared a few times. This rearrangement joins TRBV9 to TRBJ2-5, with D possibly being TRBD1 (5 bases). The CDR3 is 15 amino acids. Looked up from germline, CDR1 is SGDLS and CDR2 is YYNGEE. The ends were cut back, 4 bases at V and 5 bases at J, with 18 bases in the middle. The CDR3 spells CASSPQGRGFETQYF. CDR3 sequence (DNA): TGTGCCAGCAGCCCTCAGGGCAGAGGATTCGAGACCCAGTACTTC.

The chain combines TRBV5-1 with TRBJ2-1; 10 bases line up with TRBD2. The ends lost 0 bases at V and 7 bases at J; junction bases unmatched: 4. The CDR3 loop spans 15 amino acids. Germline CDR1 and CDR2: SGHRS and YFSETQ. Here the CDR3 DNA reads TGCGCCAGCAGCTTGGTCGAGACTAGCGGGAATGAGCAGTTCTTC. Translated, it gives CASSLVETSGNEQFF.

This sequence joins TRBV21-1 and TRBJ2-5; TRBD2 reflects the table's D call only, with no check against the DNA. TRBV21-1 is a pseudogene locus. The CDR3 covers 13 residues. CDR3 sequence reads: CASSKGGQETQYF. The DNA of the CDR3 is TGTGCCAGCAGCAAAGGAGGCCAAGAGACCCAGTACTTC.

As DNA, the CDR3 is TGTGCCAGCAGCCCGGACAGGGGTACTGGCTACACCTTC. Amino acids: CASSPDRGTGYTF. The V call is TRBV7-2, the J call TRBJ1-2; 9 nucleotides line up with TRBD1. V lost 5 bases to trimming and J lost 7 bases; unmatched junction nucleotides: 5. Germline-derived CDR1 and CDR2 are SGHTA and FQGNSA. The CDR3 consists of 13 residues. Full variable domain (outside the CDR3, taken from reference TRBV7-2 and TRBJ1-2): GAGVSQSPSNKVTEKGKDVELRCDPISGHTALYWYRQSLGQGLEFLIYFQGNSAPDKSGLPSDRFSAERTGGSVSTLTIQRTQQEDSAVYLCASSPDRGTGYTFGSGTRLTVV.

This clone was seen only once. This chain joins TRBV5-6 and TRBJ2-1, with 10 positions matching TRBD1. V was clipped by 0 bases and J by 3 bases; unmatched bases: 3. The CDR3 totals 16 residues. The germline gives CDR1 SGHDT, CDR2 YYEEEE. This CDR3 reads CASSLAGTGDYNEQFF. In DNA form, the CDR3 reads TGTGCCAGCAGCTTGGCCGGGACAGGGGACTACAATGAGCAGTTCTTC.

V gene TRBV11-3 combines with J gene TRBJ2-3; D might be TRBD2 (6 bases). The CDR3 consists of 17 residues. Trimming cost V 1 base and J 2 bases, with 16 bases left between them. Germline CDR1 SGHNT, CDR2 YENEEA. CDR3 region: CASSLGYGDSYTDTQYF. The DNA of the CDR3 is TGTGCCAGCAGCTTAGGATACGGGGACTCATACACAGATACGCAGTATTTT.